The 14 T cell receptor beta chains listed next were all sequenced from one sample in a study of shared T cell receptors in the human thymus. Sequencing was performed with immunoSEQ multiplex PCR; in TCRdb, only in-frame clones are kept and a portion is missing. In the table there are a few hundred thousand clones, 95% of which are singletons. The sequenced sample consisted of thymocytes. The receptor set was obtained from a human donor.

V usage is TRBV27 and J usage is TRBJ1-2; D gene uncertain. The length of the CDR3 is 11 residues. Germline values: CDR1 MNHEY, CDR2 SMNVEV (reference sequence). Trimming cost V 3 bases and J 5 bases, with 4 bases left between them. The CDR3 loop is CASSFGYGYTF. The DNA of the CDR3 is TGTGCCAGCAGTTTTGGGTATGGCTACACCTTC.

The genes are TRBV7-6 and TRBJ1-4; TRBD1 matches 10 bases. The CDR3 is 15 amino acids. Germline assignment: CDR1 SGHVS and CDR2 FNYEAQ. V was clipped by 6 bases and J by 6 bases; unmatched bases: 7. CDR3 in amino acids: CASRPVTGGYEKLFF. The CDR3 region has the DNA TGTGCCAGCAGACCCGTGACAGGGGGCTATGAAAAACTGTTTTTT.

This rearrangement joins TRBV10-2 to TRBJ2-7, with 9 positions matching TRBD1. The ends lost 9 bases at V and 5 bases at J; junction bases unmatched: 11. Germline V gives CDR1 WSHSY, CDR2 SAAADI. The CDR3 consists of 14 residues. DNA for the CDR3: TGCGCCAGTTACCGGGACAGGGTAACCCACGAGCAGTACTTC. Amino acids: CASYRDRVTHEQYF.

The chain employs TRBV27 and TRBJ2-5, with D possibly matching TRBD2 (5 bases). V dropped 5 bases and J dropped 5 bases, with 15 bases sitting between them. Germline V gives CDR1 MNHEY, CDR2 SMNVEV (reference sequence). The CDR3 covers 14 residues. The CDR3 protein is CASSTLGRGETQYF. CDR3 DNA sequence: TGTGCCAGCAGTACCTTGGGTCGAGGGGAGACCCAGTACTTC.

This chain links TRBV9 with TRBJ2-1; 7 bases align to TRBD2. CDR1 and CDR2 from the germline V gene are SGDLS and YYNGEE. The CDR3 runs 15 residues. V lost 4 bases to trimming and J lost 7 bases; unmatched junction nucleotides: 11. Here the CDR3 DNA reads TGTGCCAGCAGCCCAGGAGTAGCGGGTATGAATGAGCAGTTCTTC. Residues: CASSPGVAGMNEQFF. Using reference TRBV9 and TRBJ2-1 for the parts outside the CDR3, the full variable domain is DSGVTQTPKHLITATGQRVTLRCSPRSGDLSVYWYQQSLDQGLQFLIQYYNGEERAKGNILERFSAQQFPDLHSELNLSSLELGDSALYFCASSPGVAGMNEQFFGPGTRLTVL.

CDR3 in amino acids: CASSRPKEPYGYTF. CDR3 sequence (DNA): TGTGCCAGCAGCCGACCCAAAGAACCCTATGGCTACACCTTC. V and J are TRBV7-9 and TRBJ1-2; D call uncertain. V was pared by 5 bases and J by 4 bases, with 14 bases between. This CDR3 has 14 residues. CDR1 is SEHNR, CDR2 FQNEAQ, per germline (reference sequence).

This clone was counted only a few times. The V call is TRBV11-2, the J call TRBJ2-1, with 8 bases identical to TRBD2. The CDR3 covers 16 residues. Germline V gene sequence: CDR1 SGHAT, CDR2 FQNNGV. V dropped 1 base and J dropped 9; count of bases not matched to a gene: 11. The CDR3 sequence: CASSLVVLADGSEQFF. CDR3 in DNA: TGTGCCAGCAGCTTAGTCGTACTAGCGGACGGGAGTGAGCAGTTCTTC.

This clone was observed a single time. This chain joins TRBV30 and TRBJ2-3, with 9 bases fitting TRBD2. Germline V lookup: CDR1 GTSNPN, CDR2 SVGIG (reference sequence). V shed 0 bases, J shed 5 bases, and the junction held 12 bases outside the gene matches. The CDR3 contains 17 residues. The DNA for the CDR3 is TGTGCCTGGAGTGTACGTAGCGGGAGCCCCCGGGGAGATACGCAGTATTTT. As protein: CAWSVRSGSPRGDTQYF.

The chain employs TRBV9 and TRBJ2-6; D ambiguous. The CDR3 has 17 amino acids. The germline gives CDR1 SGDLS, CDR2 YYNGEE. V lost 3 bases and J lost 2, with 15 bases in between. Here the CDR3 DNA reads TGTGCCAGCAGCGGCCGAAGGACGGCACCTGGGGCCAACGTCCTGACTTTC. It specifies CASSGRRTAPGANVLTF.

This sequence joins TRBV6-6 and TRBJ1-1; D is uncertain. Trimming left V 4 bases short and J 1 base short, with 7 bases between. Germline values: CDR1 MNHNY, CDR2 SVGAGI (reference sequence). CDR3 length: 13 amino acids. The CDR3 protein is CASSSRGNTEAFF. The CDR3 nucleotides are TGTGCCAGCAGTTCCCGAGGGAACACTGAAGCTTTCTTT.

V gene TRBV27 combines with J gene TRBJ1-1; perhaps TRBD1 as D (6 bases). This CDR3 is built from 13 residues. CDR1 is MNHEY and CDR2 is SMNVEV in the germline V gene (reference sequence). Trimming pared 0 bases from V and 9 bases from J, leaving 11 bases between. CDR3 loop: CASSLSSRGQAFF. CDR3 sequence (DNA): TGTGCCAGCAGTTTATCATCCAGGGGACAAGCTTTCTTT.

The CDR3 region is CASSYGTSNTGELFF. The CDR3 bases are TGTGCCAGTTCCTACGGGACAAGTAACACCGGGGAGCTGTTTTTT. The chain employs TRBV6-1 and TRBJ2-2, with D possibly being TRBD1 (6 bases). CDR1 and CDR2 from the germline V gene are MNHNS and SASEGT. Trimming stripped 9 bases from V and 2 bases from J, with 16 bases between. The CDR3 contains 15 residues.

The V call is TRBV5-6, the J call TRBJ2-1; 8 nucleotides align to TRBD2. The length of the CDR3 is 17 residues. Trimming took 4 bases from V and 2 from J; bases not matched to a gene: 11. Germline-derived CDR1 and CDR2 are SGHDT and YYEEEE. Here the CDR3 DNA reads TGTGCCAGCAGCCGTCCCGGGACTAGGCCGGCCTACAATGAGCAGTTCTTC. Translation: CASSRPGTRPAYNEQFF. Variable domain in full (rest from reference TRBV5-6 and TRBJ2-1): DAGVTQSPTHLIKTRGQQVTLRCSPKSGHDTVSWYQQALGQGPQFIFQYYEEEERQRGNFPDRFSGHQFPNYSSELNVNALLLGDSALYLCASSRPGTRPAYNEQFFGPGTRLTVL.

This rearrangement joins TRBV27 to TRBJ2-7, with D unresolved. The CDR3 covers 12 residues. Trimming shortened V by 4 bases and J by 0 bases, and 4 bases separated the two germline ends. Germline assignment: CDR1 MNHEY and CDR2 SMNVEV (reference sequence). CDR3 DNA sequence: TGTGCCAGCAGTTCGTACTCCTACGAGCAGTACTTC. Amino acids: CASSSYSYEQYF.